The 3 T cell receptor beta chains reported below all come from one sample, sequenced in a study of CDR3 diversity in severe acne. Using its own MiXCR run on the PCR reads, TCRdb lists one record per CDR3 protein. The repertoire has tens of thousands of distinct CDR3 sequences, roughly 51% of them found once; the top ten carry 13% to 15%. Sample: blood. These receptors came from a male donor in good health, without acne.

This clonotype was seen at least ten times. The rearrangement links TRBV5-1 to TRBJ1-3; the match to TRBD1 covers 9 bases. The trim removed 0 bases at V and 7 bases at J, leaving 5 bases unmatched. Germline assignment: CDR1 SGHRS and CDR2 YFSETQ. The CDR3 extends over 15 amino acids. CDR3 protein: CASSLDRDRENTIYF. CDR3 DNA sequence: TGCGCCAGCAGCTTGGACCGGGACAGGGAGAACACCATATATTTT. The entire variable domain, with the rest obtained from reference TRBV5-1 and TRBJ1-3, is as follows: KAGVTQTPRYLIKTRGQQVTLSCSPISGHRSVSWYQQTPGQGLQFLFEYFSETQRNKGNFPGRFSGRQFSNSRSEMNVSTLELGDSALYLCASSLDRDRENTIYFGEGSWLTVV.

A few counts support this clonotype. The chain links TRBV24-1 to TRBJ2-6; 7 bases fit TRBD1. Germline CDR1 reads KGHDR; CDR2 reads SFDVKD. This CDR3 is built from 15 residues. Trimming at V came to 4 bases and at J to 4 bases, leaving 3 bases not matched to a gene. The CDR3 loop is CATSDQGVGANVLTF. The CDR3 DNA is TGTGCCACCAGTGACCAGGGGGTCGGGGCCAACGTCCTGACTTTC.

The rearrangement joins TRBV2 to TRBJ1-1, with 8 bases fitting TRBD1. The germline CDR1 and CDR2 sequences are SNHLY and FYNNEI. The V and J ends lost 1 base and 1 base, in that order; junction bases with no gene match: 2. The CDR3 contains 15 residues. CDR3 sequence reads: CASSEGQGSNTEAFF. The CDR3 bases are TGTGCCAGCAGTGAAGGACAGGGGTCGAACACTGAAGCTTTCTTT.